These 7 T cell receptor beta chains were all obtained from the same sample, sequenced in a study of T cell responses to AZD1222 COVID-19 vaccine. Measured with immunoSEQ multiplex PCR; TCRdb has only the in-frame clones, and not every one. The table shows approximately 160,000 clones, with about nine tenths occurring only once. This specimen consisted of peripheral blood, obtained on day 0 of AZD1222 vaccination. Receptor source: an adult in good health.

The chain combines TRBV2 with TRBJ2-1; 8 nucleotides match TRBD2. Trimming took 7 bases from V and 5 from J; bases not matched to a gene: 7. The germline V gene encodes CDR1 SNHLY and CDR2 FYNNEI. The CDR3 extends over 14 amino acids. This chain's CDR3 is CASIRGGPNNEQFF. The CDR3 coding sequence is TGTGCCAGCATCCGCGGGGGGCCGAACAATGAGCAGTTCTTC.

The rearrangement uses TRBV14 and TRBJ1-2; 8 bases map to TRBD1. The CDR3 is 15 residues long. V was clipped by 4 bases and J by 4 bases; unmatched bases: 8. Germline-derived CDR1 and CDR2 are SGHDN and FVKESK. The CDR3 protein is CASSPPGTGAYGYTF. In DNA, the CDR3 is TGTGCCAGCAGCCCCCCCGGGACAGGAGCCTATGGCTACACCTTC.

J is TRBJ2-7 and V is TRBV10-2; D is unclear. Germline V gene lookup returns CDR1 WSHSY and CDR2 SAAADI. The CDR3 extends over 14 amino acids. Trimming stripped 3 bases from V and 4 bases from J, with 13 bases between. CDR3 residues: CASSDTAEAYEQYF. In DNA form, the CDR3 reads TGCGCCAGCAGTGATACCGCTGAGGCTTACGAGCAGTACTTC.

This clone was seen only once. The chain combines TRBV14 with TRBJ2-1; D uncertain. CDR1 SGHDN and CDR2 FVKESK come from the germline V gene. The V end lost 0 bases, the J end lost 9 bases, and 9 bases lay between the germline ends. The CDR3 sequence is 13 residues long. The CDR3 loop reads CASSQDRVGEQFF. The CDR3 DNA is TGTGCCAGCAGCCAAGATCGGGTCGGTGAGCAGTTCTTC.

V is TRBV7-9 and J is TRBJ2-3; 10 bases fit TRBD2. The CDR3 is 15 residues long. The germline V gene has CDR1 SEHNR and CDR2 FQNEAQ (reference sequence). V lost 5 bases, J lost 1 base, and 3 bases stayed unmatched. CDR3 DNA sequence: TGTGCCAGCAGCCCCAGCGGGGGGGGCACAGATACGCAGTATTTT. Encoded protein: CASSPSGGGTDTQYF.

The chain uses TRBV25-1 and TRBJ2-5, with a tentative D call TRBD1 (5 bases). The CDR3 sequence is 12 residues long. Trimming removed 6 bases at V and 3 bases at J, with 8 bases between. From germline, CDR1 is MGHDK and CDR2 SYGVNS. The DNA for the CDR3 is TGTGCCAGCAGCAGGGCCAAAGAGACCCAGTACTTC. It codes for CASSRAKETQYF. Complete variable domain (other parts from reference TRBV25-1 and TRBJ2-5): EADIYQTPRYLVIGTGKKITLECSQTMGHDKMYWYQQDPGMELHLIHYSYGVNSTEKGDLSSESTVSRIRTEHFPLTLESARPSHTSQYLCASSRAKETQYFGPGTRLLVL.

The chain is built from TRBV12-5 and TRBJ2-5, with 8 bases identical to TRBD2. This CDR3 has 17 residues. The ends lost 4 bases at V and 3 bases at J; junction bases unmatched: 13. Germline-derived CDR1 and CDR2 are LGHNT and FRNRAP. The CDR3 nucleotides read TGTGCTAGTGGTTCCGGGGGCGCTGGCGGGGGGAAAGAGACCCAGTACTTC. This encodes CASGSGGAGGGKETQYF.